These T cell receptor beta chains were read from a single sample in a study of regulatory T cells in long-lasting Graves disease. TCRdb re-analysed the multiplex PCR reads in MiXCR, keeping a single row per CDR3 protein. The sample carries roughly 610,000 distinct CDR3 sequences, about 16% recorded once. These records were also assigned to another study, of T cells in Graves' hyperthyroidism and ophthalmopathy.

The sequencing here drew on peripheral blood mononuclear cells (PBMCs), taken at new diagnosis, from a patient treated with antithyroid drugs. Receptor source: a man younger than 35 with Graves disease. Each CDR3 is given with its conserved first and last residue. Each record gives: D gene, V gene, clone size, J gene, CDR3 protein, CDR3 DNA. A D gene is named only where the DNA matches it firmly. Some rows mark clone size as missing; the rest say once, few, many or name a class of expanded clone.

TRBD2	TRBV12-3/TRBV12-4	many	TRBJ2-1	CASTTAGGLGEQFF	TGTGCCAGCACCACAGCGGGAGGGCTCGGTGAGCAGTTCTTC
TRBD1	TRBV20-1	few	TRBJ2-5	CSAAGQGRQETQYF	TGCAGTGCGGCGGGACAGGGGCGCCAAGAGACCCAGTACTTC
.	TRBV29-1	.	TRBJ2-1	CSVEGGRLSSYNEQFF	TGCAGCGTTGAGGGTGGGAGGTTGAGCTCCTACAATGAGCAGTTCTTC
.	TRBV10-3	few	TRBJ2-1	CAISASGTNNNEQFF	TGTGCCATCAGTGCCTCCGGGACAAATAACAATGAGCAGTTCTTC
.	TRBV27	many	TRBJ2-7	CASSPTQGYEQYF	TGTGCCAGCAGCCCTACTCAGGGGTACGAGCAGTACTTC
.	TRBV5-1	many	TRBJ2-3	CASSSSASSTDTQYF	TGCGCCAGCTCGAGTAGCGCGAGTAGCACAGATACGCAGTATTTT
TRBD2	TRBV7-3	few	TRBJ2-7	CASSVSPPGTSVHEQYF	TGTGCCAGCAGCGTAAGCCCACCCGGGACTAGCGTCCACGAGCAGTACTTC
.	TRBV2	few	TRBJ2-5	CASSEDGLEETQYF	TGTGCCAGCAGTGAAGATGGACTCGAAGAGACCCAGTACTTC
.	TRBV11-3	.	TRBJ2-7	CASSQDPRSYEQYF	TGCGCCAGCAGCCAAGATCCCAGGAGCTACGAGCAGTACTTC
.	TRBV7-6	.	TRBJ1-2	CASSLYADYGYTF	TGTGCCAGCAGCTTGTATGCGGACTATGGCTACACCTTC
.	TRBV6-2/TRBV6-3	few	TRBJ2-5	CASSEKTGQYF	TGTGCCAGCAGTGAGAAGACGGGCCAGTACTTC
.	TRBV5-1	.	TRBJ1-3	CASSLLGALDTIYF	TGCGCCAGCAGCTTGTTAGGGGCTTTGGACACCATATATTTT
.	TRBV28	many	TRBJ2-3	CASRATAADTQYF	TGTGCCAGCAGGGCAACCGCGGCAGATACGCAGTATTTT
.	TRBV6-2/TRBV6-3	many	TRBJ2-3	CASTSRPSTGTDTQYF	TGTGCCAGCACCTCACGGCCATCCACGGGCACAGATACGCAGTATTTT
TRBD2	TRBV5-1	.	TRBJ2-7	CASSLVVAGGNEQYF	TGCGCCAGCAGCTTGGTCGTAGCGGGAGGGAACGAGCAGTACTTC
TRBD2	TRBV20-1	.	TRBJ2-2	CSASGRWTGELFF	TGCAGTGCTAGCGGGAGGTGGACCGGGGAGCTGTTTTTT
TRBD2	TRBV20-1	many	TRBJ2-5	CSALAGVEETQYF	TGCAGTGCACTAGCGGGAGTGGAAGAGACCCAGTACTTC
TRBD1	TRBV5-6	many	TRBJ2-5	CASSLGQGPLETQYF	TGTGCCAGCAGTCTCGGACAGGGGCCGTTGGAGACCCAGTACTTC
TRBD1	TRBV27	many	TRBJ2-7	CASSLTPGQGAKQYF	TGTGCCAGCAGTTTAACCCCGGGACAGGGGGCAAAGCAGTACTTC
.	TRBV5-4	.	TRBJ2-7	CASSLSRTGEQYF	TGTGCCAGCAGCTTAAGTAGGACGGGTGAGCAGTACTTC
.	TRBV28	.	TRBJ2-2	CASSPAPTGELFF	TGTGCCAGCAGCCCCGCCCCCACCGGGGAGCTGTTTTTT
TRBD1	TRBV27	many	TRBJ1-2	CASSLAGRLGTANYGYTF	TGTGCCAGCAGTCTAGCAGGGCGCCTCGGGACAGCTAACTATGGCTACACCTTC
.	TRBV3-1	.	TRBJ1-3	CASSPWTVSGNTIYF	TGTGCCAGCAGCCCTTGGACAGTCTCTGGAAACACCATATATTTT
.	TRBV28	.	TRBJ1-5	CASSLYGPQHF	TGTGCCAGCAGTTTATATGGGCCCCAGCATTTT
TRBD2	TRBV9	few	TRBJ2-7	CASSGGTSDLSEQYF	TGTGCCAGCAGCGGCGGGACTAGCGACCTCTCCGAGCAGTACTTC
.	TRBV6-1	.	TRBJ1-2	CASSEKGTGTGYTF	TGTGCCAGCAGTGAAAAGGGTACGGGGACGGGCTACACCTTC
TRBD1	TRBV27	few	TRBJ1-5	CASSSGQGGNQPQHF	TGTGCCAGCAGTTCGGGACAGGGGGGAAATCAGCCCCAGCATTTT
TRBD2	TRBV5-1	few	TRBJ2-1	CASSLDGRAGNEQFF	TGCGCCAGCAGCTTGGACGGGAGGGCGGGTAATGAGCAGTTCTTC
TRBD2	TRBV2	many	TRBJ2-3	CASSLTSGSGDTQYF	TGTGCCAGCAGCTTGACTAGCGGGAGCGGGGATACGCAGTATTTT
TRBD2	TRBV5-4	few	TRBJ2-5	CASSRGGSEGQTQYF	TGTGCCAGCAGTCGGGGGGGCTCCGAAGGGCAGACCCAGTACTTC
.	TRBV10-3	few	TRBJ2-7	CAISESSGAAMEQYF	TGTGCCATCAGTGAGTCGTCGGGGGCGGCCATGGAGCAGTACTTC
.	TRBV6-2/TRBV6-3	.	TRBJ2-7	CASSEWGAASAGQYF	TGTGCCAGCAGCGAGTGGGGGGCAGCTTCAGCGGGGCAGTACTTC
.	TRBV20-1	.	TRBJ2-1	CSARDYRAGQSSYNEQFF	TGCAGTGCTAGAGACTACCGGGCGGGCCAAAGCTCCTACAATGAGCAGTTCTTC
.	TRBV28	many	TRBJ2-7	CASSQGSRYEQYF	TGTGCCAGTTCACAGGGAAGCCGCTACGAGCAGTACTTC
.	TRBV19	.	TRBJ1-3	CASSMAGTHRDTIYF	TGTGCCAGTAGTATGGCCGGGACCCATAGAGACACCATATATTTT
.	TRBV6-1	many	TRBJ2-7	CASRTPGSWSSYEQYF	TGTGCCAGCAGAACCCCAGGGTCATGGTCCTCCTACGAGCAGTACTTC
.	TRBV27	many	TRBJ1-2	CASSGPGRYGYTF	TGTGCCAGCAGTGGCCCGGGACGTTATGGCTACACCTTC
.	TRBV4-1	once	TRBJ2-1	CASSPDVNNEQFF	TGCGCCAGCAGCCCTGACGTAAACAATGAGCAGTTCTTC
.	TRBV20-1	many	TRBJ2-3	CSASSPNTDTQYF	TGCAGTGCTAGTAGTCCAAACACAGATACGCAGTATTTT
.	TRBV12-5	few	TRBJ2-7	CASDRGLGQGEQYF	TGTGCTAGTGACCGCGGCTTGGGGCAAGGCGAGCAGTACTTC
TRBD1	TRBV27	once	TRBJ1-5	CASRNRGGSNQPQHF	TGTGCCAGCAGGAACAGGGGAGGGAGCAATCAGCCCCAGCATTTT
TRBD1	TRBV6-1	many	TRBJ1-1	CASSKQGYTEAFF	TGTGCCAGCAGTAAACAGGGGTACACTGAAGCTTTCTTT
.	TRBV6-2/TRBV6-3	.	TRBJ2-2	CASSDGGRVNTGELFF	TGTGCCAGCAGTGATGGGGGGCGGGTGAACACCGGGGAGCTGTTTTTT
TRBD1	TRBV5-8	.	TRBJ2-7	CASSSWGQPPYEQYF	TGTGCCAGCAGCTCGTGGGGACAGCCCCCCTACGAGCAGTACTTC
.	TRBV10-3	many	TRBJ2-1	CAISERPNNEQFF	TGTGCCATCAGTGAACGTCCTAACAATGAGCAGTTCTTC
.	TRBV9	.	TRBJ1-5	CASSAYGGSNQPQHF	TGTGCCAGCAGCGCTTACGGAGGGAGCAATCAGCCCCAGCATTTT
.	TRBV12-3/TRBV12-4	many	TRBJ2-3	CASSPIGDFREPDTQYF	TGTGCCAGCAGTCCGATAGGGGACTTTAGAGAGCCAGATACGCAGTATTTT
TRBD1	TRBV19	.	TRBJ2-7	CASISGTGDYEQYF	TGTGCCAGTATTTCCGGGACAGGGGACTACGAGCAGTACTTC
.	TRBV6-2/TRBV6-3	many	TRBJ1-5	CASSTNLLGQPGGPQHF	TGTGCCAGCAGCACGAACCTCCTTGGACAGCCCGGGGGGCCCCAGCATTTT
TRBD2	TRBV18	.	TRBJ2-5	CASSPRAGARQETQYF	TGTGCCAGCTCACCACGAGCGGGAGCGCGGCAAGAGACCCAGTACTTC
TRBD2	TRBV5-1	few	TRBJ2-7	CASTGGGLGNEQYF	TGCGCCAGCACCGGGGGGGGTTTAGGCAACGAGCAGTACTTC
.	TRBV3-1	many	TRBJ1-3	CASSPRWEISGNTIYF	TGTGCCAGCAGCCCCCGGTGGGAGATCTCTGGAAACACCATATATTTT
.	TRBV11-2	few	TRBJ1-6	CASSSGFGFSNSPLHF	TGTGCCAGCAGCTCAGGGTTTGGATTTAGTAATTCACCCCTCCACTTT
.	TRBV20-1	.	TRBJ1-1	CSAPGTGKAFF	TGCAGTGCACCCGGGACTGGCAAAGCTTTCTTT
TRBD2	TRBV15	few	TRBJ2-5	CATSSPGLAEQETQYF	TGTGCCACCAGCAGTCCGGGACTAGCGGAGCAAGAGACCCAGTACTTC
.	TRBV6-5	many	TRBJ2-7	CASRYSPGMSGEQYF	TGTGCCAGCAGATACTCTCCGGGGATGTCGGGCGAGCAGTACTTC
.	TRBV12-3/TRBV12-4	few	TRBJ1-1	CASSLFKAPNTEAFF	TGTGCCAGCAGTTTGTTCAAGGCCCCGAACACTGAAGCTTTCTTT
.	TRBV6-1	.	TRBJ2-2	CASSFSLGPGELFF	TGTGCCAGCAGCTTTTCTTTGGGGCCCGGGGAGCTGTTTTTT